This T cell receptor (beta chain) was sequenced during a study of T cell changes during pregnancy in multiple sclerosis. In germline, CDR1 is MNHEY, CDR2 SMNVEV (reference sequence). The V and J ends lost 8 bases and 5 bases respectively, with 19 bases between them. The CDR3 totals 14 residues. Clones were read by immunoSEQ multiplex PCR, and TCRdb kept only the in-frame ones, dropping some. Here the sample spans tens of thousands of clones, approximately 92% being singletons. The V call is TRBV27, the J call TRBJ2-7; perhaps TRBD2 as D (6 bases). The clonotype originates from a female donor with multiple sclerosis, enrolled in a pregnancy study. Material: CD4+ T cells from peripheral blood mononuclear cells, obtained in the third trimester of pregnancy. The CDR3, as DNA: TGTGCCAGCGGGGACCCGGGACTGTCTAACGAGCAGTACTTC. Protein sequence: CASGDPGLSNEQYF.